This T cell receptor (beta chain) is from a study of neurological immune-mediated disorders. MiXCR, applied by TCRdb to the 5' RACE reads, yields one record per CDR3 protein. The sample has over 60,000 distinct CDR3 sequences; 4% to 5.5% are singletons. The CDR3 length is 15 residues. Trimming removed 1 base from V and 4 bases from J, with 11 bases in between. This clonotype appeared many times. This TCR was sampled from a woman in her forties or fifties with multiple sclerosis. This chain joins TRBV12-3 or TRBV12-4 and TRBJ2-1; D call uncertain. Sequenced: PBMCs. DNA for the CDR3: TGTGCCAGCAGTTTAGGATTCCAGGCTTACAATGAGCAGTTCTTC. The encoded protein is CASSLGFQAYNEQFF.